A single sample is the source of the 9 T cell receptor beta chains below, sequenced in a study of T cells in Graves' hyperthyroidism and ophthalmopathy. RNA transcripts yielded amplified TCR beta CDR3 regions. The primer set for the first-round RT-PCR of the TCR CDR3 was HTBI. TCRdb independently ran MiXCR on the multiplex PCR reads; one entry per CDR3 protein. The sample consists of about 600,000 distinct CDR3 sequences, 14% of them appearing once. Source material: blood. The receptor set was obtained from a young woman with Graves' ophthalmopathy.

There are many counts of this clonotype. The chain couples TRBV9 to TRBJ2-3; 7 nucleotides align to TRBD2. Looked up from germline, CDR1 is SGDLS and CDR2 is YYNGEE. The CDR3 contains 16 residues. With 4 bases clipped from V and 3 bases from J, the junction kept 11 bases outside the gene matches. The CDR3, as DNA: TGTGCCAGCAGCCCTAACCGTGGCGGGAGAACAGATACGCAGTATTTT. Its protein is CASSPNRGGRTDTQYF.

Comments on this clonotype: Being one base from a much bigger clone, this may be a read error. The gene calls are TRBV20-1 and TRBJ1-5, with D perhaps matching TRBD1 (5 bases). V lost 4 bases and J lost 5, with 12 bases in between. This CDR3 is 13 amino acids long. Per germline, CDR1 DFQATT and CDR2 SNEGSKA (reference sequence). CDR3 DNA sequence: TGCAGTGCTATCAAGGGGCAGGATCAGCCCCAGCATTTT. Protein: CSAIKGQDQPQHF.

This clonotype showed up many times. The V call is TRBV29-1, the J call TRBJ1-1, with D perhaps TRBD1 (5 bases). The CDR3 is 13 residues long. Looked up from germline, CDR1 is SQVTM and CDR2 is ANQGSEA. V was trimmed by 4 bases and J by 3 bases, leaving 12 bases between them. The CDR3, as DNA: TGCAGCGTTGGGTACGGGGGAGACACTGAAGCTTTCTTT. Its protein is CSVGYGGDTEAFF.

The chain is built from TRBV9 and TRBJ2-1; TRBD1 matches at 9 bases. The germline V gene encodes CDR1 SGDLS and CDR2 YYNGEE. V lost 4 bases and J lost 5; bases outside the gene matches: 13. The CDR3 covers 17 residues. For the CDR3, the DNA is TGTGCCAGCAGCCTCGGGGGACAGGGAGGTCCTGACAATGAGCAGTTCTTC. Translating it yields CASSLGGQGGPDNEQFF.

This clonotype was counted many times. The rearrangement joins TRBV29-1 to TRBJ2-7, with TRBD1 matching over 7 bases. CDR1 is SQVTM and CDR2 is ANQGSEA in the germline V gene. This CDR3 has 13 residues. With 7 bases clipped from V and 6 bases from J, the junction kept 12 bases outside the gene matches. The CDR3 spells CSAVGTANTEQYF. The DNA for the CDR3 is TGCAGCGCTGTGGGGACAGCAAATACCGAGCAGTACTTC.

Ten or more counts support this clonotype. The rearrangement joins TRBV10-3 to TRBJ1-1; D possibly corresponds to TRBD1 (5 bases). The germline V gene has CDR1 ENHRY and CDR2 SYGVKD. The CDR3 length is 12 residues. Trimming pared 3 bases from V and 6 bases from J, leaving 8 bases between. Written as DNA, the CDR3 is TGTGCCATCAGTGACCAGGGACCTGAAGCTTTCTTT. This codes for CAISDQGPEAFF.

This rearrangement joins TRBV6-4 to TRBJ2-1; D not certain. Deletions cut 3 bases from V and 0 bases from J, with 12 bases between. The CDR3 totals 16 residues. Germline lookup yields CDR1 MRHNA and CDR2 SNTAGT. CDR3 in DNA: TGTGCCAGCAGTGATCAGTCAAAAAGCTCCTACAATGAGCAGTTCTTC. Amino acids: CASSDQSKSSYNEQFF.

This clonotype has a handful of counts. The chain combines TRBV6-1 with TRBJ1-1, with D possibly matching TRBD1 (6 bases). The CDR3 contains 12 residues. CDR1 is MNHNS and CDR2 is SASEGT in the germline V gene. Trimming removed 7 bases from V and 5 bases from J, with 11 bases in between. CDR3 coding DNA: TGTGCCAGCACCTCTAGGGGGACTGAAGCTTTCTTT. The encoded protein is CASTSRGTEAFF.

This clonotype has at least ten counts. J is TRBJ2-3 and V is TRBV3-1, with D unresolved. Trimming removed 0 bases at V and 0 bases at J, with 13 bases between. Germline V gene data show CDR1 as LGHDT and CDR2 as YNNKEL (reference sequence). The CDR3 loop spans 17 amino acids. Here the CDR3 DNA reads TGTGCCAGCAGCCAAGATAAGGCCCCACAAAGCACAGATACGCAGTATTTT. Residues: CASSQDKAPQSTDTQYF.